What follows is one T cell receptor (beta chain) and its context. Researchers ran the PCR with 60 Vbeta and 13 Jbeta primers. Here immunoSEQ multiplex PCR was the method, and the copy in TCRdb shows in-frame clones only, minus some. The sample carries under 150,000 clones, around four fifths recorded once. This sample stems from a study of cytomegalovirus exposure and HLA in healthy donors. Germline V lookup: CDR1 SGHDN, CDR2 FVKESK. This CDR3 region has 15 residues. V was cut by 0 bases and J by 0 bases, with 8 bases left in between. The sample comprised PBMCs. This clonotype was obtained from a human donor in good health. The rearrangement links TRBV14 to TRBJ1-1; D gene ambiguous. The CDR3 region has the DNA TGTGCCAGCAGCCAAGATGAGGCAGTGAACACTGAAGCTTTCTTT. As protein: CASSQDEAVNTEAFF.